The T cell receptor (beta chain) under discussion was sequenced for a study of OX40 agonist ivuxolimab in advanced cancers. Across the whole study: An anti-OX40 (CD134) antibody with agonistic activity, ivuxolimab, was administered to patients. Whole-study findings and limits: Determination of antigen specificity was not performed for the expanded peripheral T cells. At 0.1-3.0 mg/kg, partial responders had clonal expansion among the lowest observed.

Worth noting for this clone: Its antigen is as yet unknown.

The method was immunoSEQ multiplex PCR; TCRdb's version includes in-frame clones alone and lacks a portion of them. The data show some 76,000 clones, about 94% seen once. Blood draws occurred at baseline, cycle 4 day 1, and cycle 7 day 1. CDR1 is MNHNS and CDR2 is SASEGT in the germline V gene. V was trimmed by 5 bases and J by 6 bases, leaving 13 bases between them. This CDR3 has 14 residues. This receptor was obtained from an adult with an advanced solid tumor such as melanoma, head and neck, liver or kidney cancer. The chain carries TRBV6-1 and TRBJ1-4, with D possibly TRBD1 on 6 matching bases. The source was CD4+ or CD8+ T cells sorted from blood, collected in a trial of the OX40 agonist ivuxolimab. This CDR3 is CASSPDRFDEKLFF. The CDR3, as DNA: TGTGCCAGCAGTCCCGACAGGTTCGATGAAAAACTGTTTTTT.